This TCR beta chain was sequenced during a study of long-term antiretroviral therapy in people with HIV. Points from the study as a whole: Repertoire dominance by clones expanded before ART was seen at all time points. Someone took the blood between about 2004 and 2017, maybe while older ART regimens were in use.

Remarks on this clone: As yet, its antigen is unknown.

V shed 2 bases and J shed 2 bases, with 16 bases lying between them. The CDR3 runs 16 residues. Germline V lookup: CDR1 MNHEY, CDR2 SMNVEV (reference sequence). Survey-level immunoSEQ v3.0 assays were run. This table comes from immunoSEQ multiplex PCR, and its TCRdb copy is limited to in-frame clones, with some not included. The repertoire consists of around 21,000 clones, with around 86% occurring once and the leading ten covering about 8.3%. This sequence was found in a young man with HIV. The sequencing used unsorted PBMCs, collected 0.2 years before starting antiretroviral therapy. This sequence joins TRBV27 and TRBJ2-7; D is perhaps TRBD1 or TRBD2 (6 bases each). For the CDR3, the DNA is TGTGCCAGCAGTTTAGGGGGGCCGCTAGGCCCCTACGAGCAGTACTTC. It codes for CASSLGGPLGPYEQYF.